This entry lists 2 T cell receptor beta chains sequenced from one sample in a study of monozygotic twins with inflammatory bowel disease. Each CDR3 protein gets one entry in TCRdb, which reprocessed the 5' RACE reads and gives no DNA. Its table lists about 110,000 distinct CDR3 sequences. Sequencing was carried out using blood. These receptors were obtained from a human donor with ulcerative colitis or Crohn's disease, or a healthy co-twin of an affected twin (not recorded which).

The chain carries TRBV19 and TRBJ2-7. This CDR3 has 14 residues. In germline, CDR1 is LNHDA, CDR2 SQIVND (reference sequence). The CDR3 sequence: CASSIGVAAYEQYF.

The chain carries TRBV19 and TRBJ2-1; checking the TCRdb D call of TRBD2 is not possible without DNA. CDR1 LNHDA and CDR2 SQIVND come from the germline V gene (reference sequence). The CDR3 contains 15 residues. CDR3 residues: CASSILASVDNEQFF.